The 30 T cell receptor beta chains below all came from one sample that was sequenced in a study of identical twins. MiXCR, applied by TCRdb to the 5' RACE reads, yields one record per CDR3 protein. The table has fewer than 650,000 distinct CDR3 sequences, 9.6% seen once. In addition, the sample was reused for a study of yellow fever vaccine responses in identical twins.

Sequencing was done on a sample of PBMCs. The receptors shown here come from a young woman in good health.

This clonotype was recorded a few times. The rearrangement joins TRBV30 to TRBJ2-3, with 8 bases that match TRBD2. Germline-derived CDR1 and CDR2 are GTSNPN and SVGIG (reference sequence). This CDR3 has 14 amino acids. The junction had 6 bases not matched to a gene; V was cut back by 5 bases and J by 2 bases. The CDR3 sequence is CAWSRGGFTDTQYF. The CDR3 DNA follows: TGTGCCTGGTCTCGGGGGGGATTCACAGATACGCAGTATTTT.

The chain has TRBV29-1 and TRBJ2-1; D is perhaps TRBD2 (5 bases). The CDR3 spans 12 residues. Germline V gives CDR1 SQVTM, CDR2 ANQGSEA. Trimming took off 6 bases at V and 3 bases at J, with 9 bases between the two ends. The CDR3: CSVLGDYNEQFF. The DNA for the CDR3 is TGCAGCGTCCTCGGGGACTACAATGAGCAGTTCTTC.

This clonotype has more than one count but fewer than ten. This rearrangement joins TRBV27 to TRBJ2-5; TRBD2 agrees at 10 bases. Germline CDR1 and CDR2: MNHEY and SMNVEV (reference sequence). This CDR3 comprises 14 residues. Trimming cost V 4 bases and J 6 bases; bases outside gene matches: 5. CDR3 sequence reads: CASSSLAGAKTQYF. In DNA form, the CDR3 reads TGTGCCAGCAGTTCCCTAGCGGGAGCTAAGACCCAGTACTTC.

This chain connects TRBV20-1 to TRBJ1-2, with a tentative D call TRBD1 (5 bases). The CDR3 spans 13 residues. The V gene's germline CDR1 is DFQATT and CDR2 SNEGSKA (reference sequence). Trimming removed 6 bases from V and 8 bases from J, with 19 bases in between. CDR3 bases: TGCAGTGCCTTCCCGCCCTCCGAGGGGGGCTACACCTTC. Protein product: CSAFPPSEGGYTF.

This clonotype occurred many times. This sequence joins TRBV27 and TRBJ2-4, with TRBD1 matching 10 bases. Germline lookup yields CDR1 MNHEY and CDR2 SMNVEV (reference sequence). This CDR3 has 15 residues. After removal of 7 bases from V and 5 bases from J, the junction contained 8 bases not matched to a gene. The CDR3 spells CASTLSGTGENIQYF. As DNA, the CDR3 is TGTGCCAGCACCCTGTCCGGGACAGGGGAAAACATTCAGTACTTC.

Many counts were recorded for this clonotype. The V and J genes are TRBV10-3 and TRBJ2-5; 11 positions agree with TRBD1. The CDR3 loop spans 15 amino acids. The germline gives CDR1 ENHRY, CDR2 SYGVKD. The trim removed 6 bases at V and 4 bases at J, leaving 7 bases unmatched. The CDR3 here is CAISTGQGAGETQYF. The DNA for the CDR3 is TGTGCCATCAGCACCGGACAGGGGGCAGGAGAGACCCAGTACTTC.

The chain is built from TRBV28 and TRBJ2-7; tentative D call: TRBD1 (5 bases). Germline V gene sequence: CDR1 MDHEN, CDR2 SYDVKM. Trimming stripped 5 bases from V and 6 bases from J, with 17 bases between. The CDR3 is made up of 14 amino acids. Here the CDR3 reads CASSHDSSIFEQYF. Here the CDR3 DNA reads TGTGCCAGCAGTCACGACAGTTCCATCTTCGAGCAGTACTTC.

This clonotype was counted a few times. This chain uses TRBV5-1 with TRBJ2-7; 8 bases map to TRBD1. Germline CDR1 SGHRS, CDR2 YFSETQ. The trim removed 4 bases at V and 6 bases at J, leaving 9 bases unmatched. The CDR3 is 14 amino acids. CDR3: CASSPVPGTGEQYF. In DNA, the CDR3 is TGCGCCAGCAGCCCAGTGCCGGGGACAGGCGAGCAGTACTTC. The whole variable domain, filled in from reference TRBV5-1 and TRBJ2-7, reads KAGVTQTPRYLIKTRGQQVTLSCSPISGHRSVSWYQQTPGQGLQFLFEYFSETQRNKGNFPGRFSGRQFSNSRSEMNVSTLELGDSALYLCASSPVPGTGEQYFGPGTRLTVT.

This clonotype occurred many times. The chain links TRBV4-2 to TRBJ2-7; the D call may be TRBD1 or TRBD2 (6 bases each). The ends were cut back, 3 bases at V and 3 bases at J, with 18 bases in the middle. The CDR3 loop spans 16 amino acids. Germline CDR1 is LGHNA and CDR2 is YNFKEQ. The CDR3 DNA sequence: TGTGCCAGCAGCCAGCCGGGGCAGGGGACTGACTACGAGCAGTACTTC. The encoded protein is CASSQPGQGTDYEQYF.

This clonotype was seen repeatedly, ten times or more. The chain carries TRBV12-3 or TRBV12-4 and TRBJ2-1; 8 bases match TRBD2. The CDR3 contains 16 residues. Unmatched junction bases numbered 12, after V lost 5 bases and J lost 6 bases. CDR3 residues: CASSQNPGLGVNEQFF. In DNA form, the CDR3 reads TGTGCCAGCAGTCAAAACCCGGGACTAGGGGTCAATGAGCAGTTCTTC.

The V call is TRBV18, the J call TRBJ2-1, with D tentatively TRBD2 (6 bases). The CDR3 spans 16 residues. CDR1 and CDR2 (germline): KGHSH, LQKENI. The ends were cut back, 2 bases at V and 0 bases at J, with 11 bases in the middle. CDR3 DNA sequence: TGTGCCAGCTCACCAGGGGCGGGGAGCTCCTACAATGAGCAGTTCTTC. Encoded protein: CASSPGAGSSYNEQFF.

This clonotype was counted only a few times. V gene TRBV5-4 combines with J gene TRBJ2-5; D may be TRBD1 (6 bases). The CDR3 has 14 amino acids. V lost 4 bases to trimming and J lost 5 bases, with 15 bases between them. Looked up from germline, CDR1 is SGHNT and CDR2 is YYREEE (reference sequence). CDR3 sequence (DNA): TGTGCCAGCAGCGGGGGACAACTAAGCGAGACCCAGTACTTC. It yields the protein CASSGGQLSETQYF.

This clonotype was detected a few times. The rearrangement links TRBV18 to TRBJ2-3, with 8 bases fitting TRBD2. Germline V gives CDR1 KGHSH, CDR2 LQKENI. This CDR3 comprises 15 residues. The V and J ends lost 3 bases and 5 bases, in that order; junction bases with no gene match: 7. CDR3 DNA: TGTGCCAGCTCACCCGTAGCGGGATGGGGAGATACGCAGTATTTT. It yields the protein CASSPVAGWGDTQYF. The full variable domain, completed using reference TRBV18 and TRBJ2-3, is NAGVMQNPRHLVRRRGQEARLRCSPMKGHSHVYWYRQLPEEGLKFMVYLQKENIIDESGMPKERFSAEFPKEGPSILRIQQVVRGDSAAYFCASSPVAGWGDTQYFGPGTRLTVL.

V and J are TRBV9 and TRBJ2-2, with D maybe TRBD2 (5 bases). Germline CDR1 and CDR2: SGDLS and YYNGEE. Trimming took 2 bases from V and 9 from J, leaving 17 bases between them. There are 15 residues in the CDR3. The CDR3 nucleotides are TGTGCCAGCAGCGTCGGGAACAGCAAGGCCTGGGAGCTGTTTTTT. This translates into CASSVGNSKAWELFF.

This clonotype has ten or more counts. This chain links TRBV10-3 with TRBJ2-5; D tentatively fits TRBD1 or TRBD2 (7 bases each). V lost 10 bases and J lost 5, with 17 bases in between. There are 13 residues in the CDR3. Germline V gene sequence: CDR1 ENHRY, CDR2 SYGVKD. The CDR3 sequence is CATSGGDVETQYF. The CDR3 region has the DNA TGTGCCACCTCAGGGGGGGATGTGGAGACCCAGTACTTC.

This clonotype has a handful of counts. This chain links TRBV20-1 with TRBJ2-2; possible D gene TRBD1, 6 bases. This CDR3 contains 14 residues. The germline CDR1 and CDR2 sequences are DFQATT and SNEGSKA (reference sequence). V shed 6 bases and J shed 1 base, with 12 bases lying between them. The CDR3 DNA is TGCAGTGCAAGACAGGCTCTGAACACCGGGGAGCTGTTTTTT. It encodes CSARQALNTGELFF.

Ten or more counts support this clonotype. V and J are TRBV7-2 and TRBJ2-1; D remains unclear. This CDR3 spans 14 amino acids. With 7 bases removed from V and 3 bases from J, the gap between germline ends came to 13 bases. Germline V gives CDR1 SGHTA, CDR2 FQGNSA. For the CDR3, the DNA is TGTGCCAGCACCCCAATGTCGAGCTACAATGAGCAGTTCTTC. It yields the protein CASTPMSSYNEQFF.

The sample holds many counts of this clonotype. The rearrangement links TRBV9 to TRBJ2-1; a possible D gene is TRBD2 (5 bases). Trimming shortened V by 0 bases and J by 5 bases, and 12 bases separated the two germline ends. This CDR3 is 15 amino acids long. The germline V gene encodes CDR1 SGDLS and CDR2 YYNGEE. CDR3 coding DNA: TGTGCCAGCAGCGTAGGGGCCGGGGAAAACAATGAGCAGTTCTTC. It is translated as CASSVGAGENNEQFF.

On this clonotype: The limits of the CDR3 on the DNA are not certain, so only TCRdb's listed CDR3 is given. This CDR3 reads CATRQEANTGELFFF. The chain is built from TRBV24-1 and TRBJ2-2; the tabulated D call, TRBD1, remains unverified against the DNA. The CDR3 is 15 residues long, ends included. The V gene's germline CDR1 is KGHDR and CDR2 SFDVKD.

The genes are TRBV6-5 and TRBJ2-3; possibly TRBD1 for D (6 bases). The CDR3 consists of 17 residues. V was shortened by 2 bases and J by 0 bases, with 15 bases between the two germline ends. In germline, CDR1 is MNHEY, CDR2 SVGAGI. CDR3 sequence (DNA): TGTGCCAGCAGTTACGGACAGTGGACAACTAGCACAGATACGCAGTATTTT. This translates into CASSYGQWTTSTDTQYF.

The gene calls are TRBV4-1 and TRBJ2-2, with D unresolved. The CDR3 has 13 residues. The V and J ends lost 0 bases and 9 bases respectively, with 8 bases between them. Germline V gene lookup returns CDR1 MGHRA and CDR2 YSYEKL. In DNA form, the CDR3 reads TGCGCCAGCAGCCAAGAAGGGCAAAGGGAGCTGTTTTTT. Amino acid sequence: CASSQEGQRELFF.

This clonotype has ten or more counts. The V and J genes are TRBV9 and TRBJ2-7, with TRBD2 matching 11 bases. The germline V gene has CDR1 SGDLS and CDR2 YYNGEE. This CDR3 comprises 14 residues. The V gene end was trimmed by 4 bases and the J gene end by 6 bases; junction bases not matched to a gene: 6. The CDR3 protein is CASSQGLAGGEQYF. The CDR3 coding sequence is TGTGCCAGCAGCCAGGGGCTAGCGGGAGGCGAGCAGTACTTC.

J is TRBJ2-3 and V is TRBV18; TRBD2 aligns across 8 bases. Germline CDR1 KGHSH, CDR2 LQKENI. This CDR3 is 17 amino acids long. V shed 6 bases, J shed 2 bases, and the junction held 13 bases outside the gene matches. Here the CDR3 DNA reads TGTGCCAGCTCGCGCGGCCGGGGACTAGGCGCCACAGATACGCAGTATTTT. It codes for CASSRGRGLGATDTQYF. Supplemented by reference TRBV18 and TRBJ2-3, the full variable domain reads NAGVMQNPRHLVRRRGQEARLRCSPMKGHSHVYWYRQLPEEGLKFMVYLQKENIIDESGMPKERFSAEFPKEGPSILRIQQVVRGDSAAYFCASSRGRGLGATDTQYFGPGTRLTVL.

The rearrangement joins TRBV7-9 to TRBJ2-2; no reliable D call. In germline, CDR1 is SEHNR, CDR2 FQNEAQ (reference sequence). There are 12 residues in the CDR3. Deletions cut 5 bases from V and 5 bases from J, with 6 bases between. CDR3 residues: CASSEFTGELFF. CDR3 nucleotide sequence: TGTGCCAGCAGCGAATTTACCGGGGAGCTGTTTTTT.

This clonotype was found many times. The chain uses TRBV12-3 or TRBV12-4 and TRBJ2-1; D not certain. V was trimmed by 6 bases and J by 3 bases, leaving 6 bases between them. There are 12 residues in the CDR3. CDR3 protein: CASRGSYNEQFF. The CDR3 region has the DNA TGTGCCAGCAGGGGAAGCTACAATGAGCAGTTCTTC.

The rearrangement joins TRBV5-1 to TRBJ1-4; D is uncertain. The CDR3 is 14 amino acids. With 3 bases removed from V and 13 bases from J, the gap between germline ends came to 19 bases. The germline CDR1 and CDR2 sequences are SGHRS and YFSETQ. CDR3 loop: CASSYGPVDERLFF. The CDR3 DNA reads TGCGCCAGCAGCTACGGTCCTGTGGATGAACGACTGTTTTTT. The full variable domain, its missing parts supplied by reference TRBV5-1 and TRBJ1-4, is KAGVTQTPRYLIKTRGQQVTLSCSPISGHRSVSWYQQTPGQGLQFLFEYFSETQRNKGNFPGRFSGRQFSNSRSEMNVSTLELGDSALYLCASSYGPVDERLFFGSGTQLSVL.

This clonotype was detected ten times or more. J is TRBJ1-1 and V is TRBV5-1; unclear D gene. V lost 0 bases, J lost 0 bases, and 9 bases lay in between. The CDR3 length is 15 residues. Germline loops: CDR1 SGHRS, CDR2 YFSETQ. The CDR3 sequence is CASSLAGTLNTEAFF. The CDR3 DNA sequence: TGCGCCAGCAGCTTGGCGGGCACCTTGAACACTGAAGCTTTCTTT.

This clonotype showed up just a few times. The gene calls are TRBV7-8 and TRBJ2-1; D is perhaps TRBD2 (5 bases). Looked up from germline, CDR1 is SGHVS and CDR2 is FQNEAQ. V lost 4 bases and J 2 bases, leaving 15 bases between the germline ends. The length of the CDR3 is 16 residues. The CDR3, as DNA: TGTGCCAGCAGCTCCGCATTAGCGAGACCCTACAATGAGCAGTTCTTC. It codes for CASSSALARPYNEQFF.

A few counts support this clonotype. This chain's CDR3 is CASSLQRGGPNEQFF. The DNA for the CDR3 is TGCGCCAGCAGCTTGCAGCGGGGGGGACCGAATGAGCAGTTCTTC. The chain has TRBV5-1 and TRBJ2-1, with TRBD2 matching 10 bases. This CDR3 spans 15 amino acids. The trim removed 1 base at V and 7 bases at J, leaving 5 bases unmatched. Germline CDR1 SGHRS, CDR2 YFSETQ.

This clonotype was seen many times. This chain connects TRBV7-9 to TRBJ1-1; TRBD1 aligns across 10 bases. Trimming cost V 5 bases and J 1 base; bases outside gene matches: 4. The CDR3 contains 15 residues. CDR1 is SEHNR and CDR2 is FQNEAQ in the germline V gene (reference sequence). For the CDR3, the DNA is TGTGCCAGCAGCCTCGGGACAGGGGCGAACACTGAAGCTTTCTTT. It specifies CASSLGTGANTEAFF.